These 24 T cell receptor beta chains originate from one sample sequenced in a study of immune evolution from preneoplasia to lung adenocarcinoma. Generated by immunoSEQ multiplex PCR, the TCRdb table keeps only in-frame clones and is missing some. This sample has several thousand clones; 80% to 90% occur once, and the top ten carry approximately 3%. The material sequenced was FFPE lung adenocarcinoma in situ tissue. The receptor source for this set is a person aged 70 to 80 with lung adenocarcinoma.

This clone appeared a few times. CDR3 coding DNA: TGTGCCAGCAGTCGCGGGGCAGGTGAGACCCAGTACTTC. Its translation is CASSRGAGETQYF. The rearrangement uses TRBV9 and TRBJ2-5; possible D gene TRBD2, 6 bases. V was cut by 5 bases and J by 5 bases, with 13 bases left in between. Per germline, CDR1 SGDLS and CDR2 YYNGEE. This CDR3 is 13 amino acids long.

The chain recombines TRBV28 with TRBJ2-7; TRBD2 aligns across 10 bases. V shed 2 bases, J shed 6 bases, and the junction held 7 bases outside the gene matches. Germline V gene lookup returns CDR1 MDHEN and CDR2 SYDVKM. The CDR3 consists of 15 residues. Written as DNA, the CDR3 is TGTGCCAGCAGTTTACTAGCGGGAGACGGGGCCGAGCAGTACTTC. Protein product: CASSLLAGDGAEQYF.

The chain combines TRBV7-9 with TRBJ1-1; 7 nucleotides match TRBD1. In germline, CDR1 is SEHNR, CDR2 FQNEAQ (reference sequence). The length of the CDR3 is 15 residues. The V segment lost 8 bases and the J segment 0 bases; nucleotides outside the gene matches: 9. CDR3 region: CASGRGDRLNTEAFF. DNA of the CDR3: TGTGCCAGCGGGCGAGGGGACAGACTGAACACTGAAGCTTTCTTT.

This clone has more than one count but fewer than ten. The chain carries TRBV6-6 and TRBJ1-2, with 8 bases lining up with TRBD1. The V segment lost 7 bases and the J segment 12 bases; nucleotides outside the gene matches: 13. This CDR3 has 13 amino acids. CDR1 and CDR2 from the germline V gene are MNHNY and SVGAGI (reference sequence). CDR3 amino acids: CASILNPGQVDTF. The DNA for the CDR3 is TGTGCCAGCATCCTGAATCCGGGACAGGTAGACACCTTC.

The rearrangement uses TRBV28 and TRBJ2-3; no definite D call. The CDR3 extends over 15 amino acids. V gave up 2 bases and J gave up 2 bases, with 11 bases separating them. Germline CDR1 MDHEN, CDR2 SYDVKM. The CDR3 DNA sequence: TGTGCCAGCAGTTTAGTGATGGTCTTCACAGATACGCAGTATTTT. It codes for CASSLVMVFTDTQYF. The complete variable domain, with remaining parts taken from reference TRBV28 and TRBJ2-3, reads DVKVTQSSRYLVKRTGEKVFLECVQDMDHENMFWYRQDPGLGLRLIYFSYDVKMKEKGDIPEGYSVSREKKERFSLILESASTNQTSMYLCASSLVMVFTDTQYFGPGTRLTVL.

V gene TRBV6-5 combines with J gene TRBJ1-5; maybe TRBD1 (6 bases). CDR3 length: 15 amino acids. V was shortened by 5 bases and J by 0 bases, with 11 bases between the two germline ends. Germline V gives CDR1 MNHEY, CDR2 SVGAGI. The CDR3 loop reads CASSLTGHSNQPQHF. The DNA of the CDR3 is TGTGCCAGCAGTCTTACAGGGCATAGCAATCAGCCCCAGCATTTT.

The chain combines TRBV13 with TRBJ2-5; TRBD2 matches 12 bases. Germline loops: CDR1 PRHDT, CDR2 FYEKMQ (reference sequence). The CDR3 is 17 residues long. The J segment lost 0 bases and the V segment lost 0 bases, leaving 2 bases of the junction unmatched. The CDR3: CASSLGLAGGNQETQYF. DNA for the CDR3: TGTGCCAGCAGCTTAGGACTAGCGGGAGGAAACCAAGAGACCCAGTACTTC.

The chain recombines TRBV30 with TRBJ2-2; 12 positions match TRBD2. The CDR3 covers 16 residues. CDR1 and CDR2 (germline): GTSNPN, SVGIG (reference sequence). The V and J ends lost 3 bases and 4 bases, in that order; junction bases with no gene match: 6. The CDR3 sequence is CAWSRGTSGFTGELFF. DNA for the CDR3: TGTGCCTGGAGCAGAGGGACTAGCGGGTTCACCGGGGAGCTGTTTTTT.

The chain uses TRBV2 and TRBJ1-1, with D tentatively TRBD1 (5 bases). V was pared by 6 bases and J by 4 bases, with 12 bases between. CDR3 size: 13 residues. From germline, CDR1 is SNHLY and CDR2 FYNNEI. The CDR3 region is CASRTPGRTEAFF. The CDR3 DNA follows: TGTGCCAGCAGGACACCGGGGCGCACTGAAGCTTTCTTT.

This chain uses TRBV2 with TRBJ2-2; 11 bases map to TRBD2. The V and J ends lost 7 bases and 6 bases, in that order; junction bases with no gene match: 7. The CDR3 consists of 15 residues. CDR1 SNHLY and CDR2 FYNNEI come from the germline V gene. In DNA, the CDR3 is TGTGCCAGCACCGCGACTAGCGGGAAGGCCGGGGAGCTGTTTTTT. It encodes CASTATSGKAGELFF.

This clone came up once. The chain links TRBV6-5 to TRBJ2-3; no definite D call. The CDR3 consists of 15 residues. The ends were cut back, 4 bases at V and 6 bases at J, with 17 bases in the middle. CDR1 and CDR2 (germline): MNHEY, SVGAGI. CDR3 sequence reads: CASSSLGSASDTQYF. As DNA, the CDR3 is TGTGCCAGCAGTTCCCTTGGATCGGCGTCCGATACGCAGTATTTT.

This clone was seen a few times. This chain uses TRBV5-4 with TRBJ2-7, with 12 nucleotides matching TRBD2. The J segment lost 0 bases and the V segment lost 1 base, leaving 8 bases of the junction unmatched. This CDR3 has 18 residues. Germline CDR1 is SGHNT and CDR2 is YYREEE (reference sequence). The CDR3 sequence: CASSLYSSGRAYSYEQYF. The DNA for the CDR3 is TGTGCCAGCAGCTTGTATTCTAGCGGGAGGGCTTACTCCTACGAGCAGTACTTC.

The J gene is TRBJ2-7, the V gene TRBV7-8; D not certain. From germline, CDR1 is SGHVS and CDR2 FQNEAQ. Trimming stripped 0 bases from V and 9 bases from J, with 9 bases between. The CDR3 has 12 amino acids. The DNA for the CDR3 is TGTGCCAGCAGCTTAGCTCAGGCGGCGCAGTACTTC. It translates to CASSLAQAAQYF.

The CDR3 DNA is TGTGCCAGCAGTTATCAAGGGTACTACGAGCAGTACTTC. The encoded protein is CASSYQGYYEQYF. The gene calls are TRBV6-6 and TRBJ2-7; D ambiguous. Per germline, CDR1 MNHNY and CDR2 SVGAGI (reference sequence). The length of the CDR3 is 13 residues. The V end lost 3 bases, the J end lost 3 bases, and 9 bases lay between the germline ends.

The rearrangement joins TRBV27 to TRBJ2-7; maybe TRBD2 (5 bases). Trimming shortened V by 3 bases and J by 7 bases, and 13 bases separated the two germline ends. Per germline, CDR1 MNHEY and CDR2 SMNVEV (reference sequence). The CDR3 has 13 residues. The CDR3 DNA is TGTGCCAGCAGTTTCGAGACAAGGAGGGAGCAGTACTTC. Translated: CASSFETRREQYF.

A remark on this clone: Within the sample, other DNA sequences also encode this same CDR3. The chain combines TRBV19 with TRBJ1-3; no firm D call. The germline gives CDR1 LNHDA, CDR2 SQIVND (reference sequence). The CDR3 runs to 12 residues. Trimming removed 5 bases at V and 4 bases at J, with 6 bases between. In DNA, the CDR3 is TGTGCCAGTAGTCCGGTGGGAAACACCATATATTTT. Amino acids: CASSPVGNTIYF. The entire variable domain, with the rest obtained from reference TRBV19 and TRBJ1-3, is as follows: DGGITQSPKYLFRKEGQNVTLSCEQNLNHDAMYWYRQDPGQGLRLIYYSQIVNDFQKGDIAEGYSVSREKKESFPLTVTSAQKNPTAFYLCASSPVGNTIYFGEGSWLTVV.

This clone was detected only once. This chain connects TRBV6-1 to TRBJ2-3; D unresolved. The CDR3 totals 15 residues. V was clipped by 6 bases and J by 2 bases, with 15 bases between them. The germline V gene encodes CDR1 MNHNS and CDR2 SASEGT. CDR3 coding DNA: TGTGCCAGCAGCCGGACCGTAATAGCCACAGATACGCAGTATTTT. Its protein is CASSRTVIATDTQYF.

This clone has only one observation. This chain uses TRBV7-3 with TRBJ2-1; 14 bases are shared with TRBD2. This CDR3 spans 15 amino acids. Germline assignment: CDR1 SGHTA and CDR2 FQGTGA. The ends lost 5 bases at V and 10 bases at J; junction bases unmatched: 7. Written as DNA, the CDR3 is TGTGCCAGCAGCCGTGGGACTAGCGGGAGTCAAGAGCAGTTCTTC. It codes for CASSRGTSGSQEQFF.

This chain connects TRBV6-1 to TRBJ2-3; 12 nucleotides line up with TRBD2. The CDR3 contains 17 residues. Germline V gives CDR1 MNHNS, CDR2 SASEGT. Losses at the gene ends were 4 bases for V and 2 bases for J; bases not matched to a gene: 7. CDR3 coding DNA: TGTGCCAGCAGTGTAGCTAGCGGGGGGGCCGACACAGATACGCAGTATTTT. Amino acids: CASSVASGGADTDTQYF.

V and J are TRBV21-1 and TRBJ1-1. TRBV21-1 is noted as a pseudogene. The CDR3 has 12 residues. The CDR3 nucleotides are TGTGCCGGACGGGGTGTGAACACTGAAGCTTTCTTT. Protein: CAGRGVNTEAFF.

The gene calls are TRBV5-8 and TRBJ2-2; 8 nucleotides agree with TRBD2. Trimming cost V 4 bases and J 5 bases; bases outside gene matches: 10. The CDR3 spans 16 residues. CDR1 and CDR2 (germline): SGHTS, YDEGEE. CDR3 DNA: TGTGCCAGCAGCCTCTGGACTAGCTGGGAAACCGGGGAGCTGTTTTTT. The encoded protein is CASSLWTSWETGELFF.

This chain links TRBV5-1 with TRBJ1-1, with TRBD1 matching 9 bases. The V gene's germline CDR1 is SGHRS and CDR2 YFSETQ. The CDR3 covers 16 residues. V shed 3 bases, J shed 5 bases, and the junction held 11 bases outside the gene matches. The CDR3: CASSSQLTGGRTEAFF. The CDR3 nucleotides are TGCGCCAGCAGCTCGCAGTTGACAGGGGGAAGGACTGAAGCTTTCTTT.

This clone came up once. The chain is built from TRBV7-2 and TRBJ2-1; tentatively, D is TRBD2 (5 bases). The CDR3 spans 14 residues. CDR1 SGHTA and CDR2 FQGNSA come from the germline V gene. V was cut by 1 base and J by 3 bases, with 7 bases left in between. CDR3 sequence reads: CASSLEDYYNEQFF. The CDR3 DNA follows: TGTGCCAGCAGCTTAGAAGACTACTACAATGAGCAGTTCTTC.

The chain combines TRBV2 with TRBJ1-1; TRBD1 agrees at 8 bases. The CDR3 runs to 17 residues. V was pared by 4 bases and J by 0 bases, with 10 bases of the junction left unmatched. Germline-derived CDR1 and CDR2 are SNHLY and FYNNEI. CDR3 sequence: CASSGPRGRGMNTEAFF. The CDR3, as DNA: TGTGCCAGCAGTGGTCCCAGGGGGCGTGGAATGAACACTGAAGCTTTCTTT. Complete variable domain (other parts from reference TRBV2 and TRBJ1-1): EPEVTQTPSHQVTQMGQEVILRCVPISNHLYFYWYRQILGQKVEFLVSFYNNEISEKSEIFDDQFSVERPDGSNFTLKIRSTKLEDSAMYFCASSGPRGRGMNTEAFFGQGTRLTVV.